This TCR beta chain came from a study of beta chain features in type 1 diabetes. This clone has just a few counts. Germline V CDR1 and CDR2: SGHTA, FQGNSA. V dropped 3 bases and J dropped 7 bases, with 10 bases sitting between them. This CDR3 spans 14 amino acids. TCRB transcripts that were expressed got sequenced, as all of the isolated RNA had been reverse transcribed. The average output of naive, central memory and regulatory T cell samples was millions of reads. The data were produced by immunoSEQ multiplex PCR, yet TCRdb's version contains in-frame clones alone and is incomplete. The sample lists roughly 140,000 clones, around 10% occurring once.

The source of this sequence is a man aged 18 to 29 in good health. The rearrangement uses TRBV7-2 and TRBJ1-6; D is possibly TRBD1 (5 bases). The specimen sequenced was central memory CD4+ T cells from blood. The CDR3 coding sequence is TGTGCCAGCAGCTTGGGCAGGGTCAATTCACCCCTCCACTTT. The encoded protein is CASSLGRVNSPLHF.